This TCR beta chain was obtained from a study of cytomegalovirus exposure and HLA in healthy donors. Study-level results: It was shown in a later analysis that HLA-associated TCR beta chains were more clonally expanded than other, equally common chains. Among TCR sequences, most were rare, though some public TCRs appeared in many donors.

Germline CDR1 MDHEN, CDR2 SYDVKM. This CDR3 comprises 14 residues. This clone appeared once. Its specificity is unknown. The PCR was carried out with 60 Vbeta primers and 13 Jbeta primers. Profiling relied on immunoSEQ multiplex PCR, and the TCRdb table lists in-frame clones only, not all of them. The repertoire holds 120,000 to 150,000 clones, roughly 80% seen once, with about 3.4% in the top ten. The receptor was isolated from a male donor in good health and CMV-seronegative. This sequence joins TRBV28 and TRBJ2-5; 11 bases match TRBD1. The J call is doubtful: the DNA matches TRBJ2-7 better. Sequencing used PBMCs. DNA for the CDR3: TGTGCCAGCAGAGGACAGGGGGCTTCCTACGAGCAGTACTTC. Translated, it gives CASRGQGASYEQYF.